The 7 T cell receptor beta chains in this list originate from one sample, sequenced in a study of blood T cell repertoires in COVID-19. Profiled with immunoSEQ multiplex PCR; TCRdb holds only in-frame clones, not every one. The sample lists 250,000 to 350,000 clones, roughly 86% seen once, with around 0.92% in the top ten. Input material: PBMCs or T cells enriched from blood (not recorded which). Receptor source: a woman aged 25 to 39 who had recovered from COVID-19.

This chain joins TRBV6-5 and TRBJ2-7; 9 bases map to TRBD1. In germline, CDR1 is MNHEY, CDR2 SVGAGI. Trimming cost V 2 bases and J 2 bases; bases outside gene matches: 4. The CDR3 totals 15 residues. The CDR3 loop is CASSYAGTGTYEQYF. In DNA form, the CDR3 reads TGTGCCAGCAGTTACGCCGGGACAGGGACCTACGAGCAGTACTTC.

The chain recombines TRBV9 with TRBJ1-3; no reliable D call. Trimming left V 2 bases short and J 0 bases short, with 12 bases between. Germline values: CDR1 SGDLS, CDR2 YYNGEE. The CDR3 runs to 16 residues. The CDR3 DNA reads as TGTGCCAGCAGCGTCGCCCCAGATCCCTCTGGAAACACCATATATTTT. Translating it yields CASSVAPDPSGNTIYF. Variable domain in full (rest from reference TRBV9 and TRBJ1-3): DSGVTQTPKHLITATGQRVTLRCSPRSGDLSVYWYQQSLDQGLQFLIQYYNGEERAKGNILERFSAQQFPDLHSELNLSSLELGDSALYFCASSVAPDPSGNTIYFGEGSWLTVV.

The rearrangement uses TRBV6-6 and TRBJ1-1, with a weak D call TRBD1 (5 bases). The germline CDR1 and CDR2 sequences are MNHNY and SVGAGI (reference sequence). Between the trimmed V and J ends, which lost 7 bases and 6 bases, there was a span of 9 bases. The CDR3 length is 11 residues. This chain's CDR3 is CASTDRAEAFF. DNA of the CDR3: TGTGCCAGCACCGACAGAGCTGAAGCTTTCTTT.

The rearrangement uses TRBV25-1 and TRBJ2-5, with a tentative D call TRBD1 (7 bases). With 4 bases removed from V and 2 bases from J, the gap between germline ends came to 17 bases. Germline lookup yields CDR1 MGHDK and CDR2 SYGVNS. This CDR3 spans 16 amino acids. CDR3 sequence reads: CASSGQGPRGQETQYF. CDR3 DNA sequence: TGTGCCAGCAGTGGACAGGGTCCTCGGGGGCAAGAGACCCAGTACTTC.

The gene calls are TRBV15 and TRBJ1-5; 10 positions agree with TRBD1. This CDR3 has 17 residues. CDR1 is LNHNV, CDR2 YYDKDF, per germline (reference sequence). The ends lost 1 base at V and 4 bases at J; junction bases unmatched: 7. CDR3 residues: CATSRGFRDRGNQPQHF. Here the CDR3 DNA reads TGTGCCACCAGCAGAGGTTTCCGGGACAGGGGAAATCAGCCCCAGCATTTT.

The rearrangement links TRBV27 to TRBJ1-2; D not certain. The V gene lost 3 bases and the J gene lost 3 bases, with 8 bases spanning the gap. The germline V gene has CDR1 MNHEY and CDR2 SMNVEV (reference sequence). The CDR3 is made up of 13 amino acids. In DNA form, the CDR3 reads TGTGCCAGCAGTTTCGCAGGCCACTATGGCTACACCTTC. As protein: CASSFAGHYGYTF.

The rearrangement joins TRBV5-6 to TRBJ1-1; 8 nucleotides line up with TRBD1. The V gene's germline CDR1 is SGHDT and CDR2 YYEEEE. Trimming cost V 3 bases and J 1 base; bases outside gene matches: 5. This CDR3 comprises 15 residues. CDR3 bases: TGTGCCAGCAGCTCTTTAGGACAGGGGAACACTGAAGCTTTCTTT. Amino acids: CASSSLGQGNTEAFF.